This is a list of T cell receptor beta chains from one sample in a study of blood T cells in healthy people across ages. One entry per CDR3 protein, called by TCRdb with MiXCR from the 5' RACE reads. The sample has almost 1 million distinct CDR3 sequences, roughly 51% seen once. Sequences were obtained from blood. Receptors originate from a woman aged 55-70 years in good health. Each CDR3 is given with its conserved first and last residue. A D gene is named only where the DNA matches it firmly. The size field is filled for only some rows; it gives once, few, many or a size class.

TRBV28	NA	NA	TRBJ2-6	16	CATMGGPQVGANVLTF	TGTGCCACCATGGGAGGACCCCAGGTTGGGGCCAACGTCCTGACTTTC
TRBV7-9	NA	NA	TRBJ1-5	17	CASSRSTGGSSNQPQHF	TGTGCCAGCAGCCGTTCAACGGGGGGCTCCTCCAATCAGCCCCAGCATTTT
TRBV4-1	TRBD1	few	TRBJ2-5	15	CASTPTGGSRETQYF	TGCGCCAGCACCCCGACAGGGGGAAGTCGAGAGACCCAGTACTTC
TRBV27	NA	few	TRBJ1-5	15	CASSSGTRGFPPQHF	TGTGCCAGCAGCTCCGGGACAAGGGGTTTCCCGCCCCAGCATTTT
TRBV21-1	NA	few	TRBJ1-2	13	CASSRLRNAGYTF	TGTGCCAGCAGCAGACTCCGCAACGCGGGCTACACCTTC
TRBV20-1	TRBD2	NA	TRBJ2-3	15	CSARDPTSGKDTQYF	TGCAGTGCTAGAGACCCAACTAGCGGGAAGGATACGCAGTATTTT
TRBV20-1	NA	NA	TRBJ2-7	12	CSTRALDYEQYF	TGCAGTACCCGTGCGCTGGACTACGAGCAGTACTTC
TRBV20-1	TRBD1	NA	TRBJ2-3	19	CSARGGRNIRDRYTDTQYF	TGCAGTGCTCGAGGTGGGAGGAACATCCGGGACAGGTACACAGATACGCAGTATTTT
TRBV5-1	TRBD1	few	TRBJ2-3	13	CASSDRATDTQYF	TGCGCCAGCTCAGACAGGGCCACAGATACGCAGTATTTT
TRBV10-3	NA	NA	TRBJ2-6	14	CAISAGSGANVLTF	TGTGCCATCAGTGCGGGCTCTGGGGCCAACGTCCTGACTTTC
TRBV28	NA	once	TRBJ2-7	15	CASKDAGQNTYEQYF	TGTGCCAGCAAGGATGCGGGACAAAATACCTACGAGCAGTACTTC
TRBV7-2	TRBD1	NA	TRBJ1-2	13	CASSPWTGEGYTF	TGTGCCAGCAGCCCCTGGACAGGGGAGGGCTACACCTTC
TRBV7-2	NA	few	TRBJ2-5	14	CASSSNRGAREQYF	TGTGCCAGCAGCTCCAACCGGGGGGCGCGGGAGCAGTACTTC
TRBV7-8	TRBD2	few	TRBJ2-1	17	CASSLVLAGARYNEQFF	TGTGCCAGCAGCTTAGTTCTAGCGGGAGCGCGCTACAATGAGCAGTTCTTC
TRBV20-1	NA	few	TRBJ2-1	15	CSARVRGSSYNEQFF	TGCAGTGCTAGAGTAAGGGGGAGCTCCTACAATGAGCAGTTCTTC
TRBV7-2	TRBD2	NA	TRBJ2-3	18	CASSLPGLAGGNTDTQYF	TGTGCCAGCAGCTTACCGGGACTAGCGGGAGGCAACACAGATACGCAGTATTTT
TRBV7-2	NA	few	TRBJ2-5	13	CASKLVGVETQYF	TGTGCCAGCAAGCTGGTTGGGGTGGAGACCCAGTACTTC
TRBV30	NA	NA	TRBJ2-7	11	CAWGGDYEQYF	TGTGCCTGGGGAGGGGACTACGAGCAGTACTTC
TRBV5-1	TRBD1	NA	TRBJ1-2	12	CASSTTGAGYTF	TGCGCCAGCAGCACAACAGGGGCGGGCTACACCTTC
TRBV4-2	NA	few	TRBJ2-3	19	CASSQDDLGTLTAQDTQYF	TGTGCCAGCAGCCAAGATGACCTCGGGACCCTCACTGCTCAGGATACGCAGTATTTT
TRBV20-1	TRBD2	NA	TRBJ2-7	15	CSARDLAGGQHEQYF	TGCAGTGCTAGAGACCTAGCGGGGGGCCAACACGAGCAGTACTTC
TRBV6-2/TRBV6-3	NA	NA	TRBJ1-5	14	CASRNGQFNQPQHF	TGTGCCAGCAGAAACGGACAGTTCAATCAGCCCCAGCATTTT
TRBV29-1	NA	few	TRBJ2-3	15	CSVEEADWSTDTQYF	TGCAGCGTTGAAGAAGCCGACTGGAGCACAGATACGCAGTATTTT
TRBV5-6	NA	NA	TRBJ1-2	16	CASSRTPDTTNYGYTF	TGTGCCAGCAGCCGAACCCCGGACACCACTAACTATGGCTACACCTTC
TRBV9	TRBD2	NA	TRBJ2-5	16	CASGTGLAGVAETQYF	TGTGCCAGCGGGACCGGACTAGCGGGAGTGGCAGAGACCCAGTACTTC
TRBV9	NA	NA	TRBJ2-7	14	CASSTGGGGYEQYF	TGTGCCAGCAGCACCGGAGGTGGTGGCTACGAGCAGTACTTC
TRBV27	TRBD1	few	TRBJ1-2	15	CASRPRQGVYYGYTF	TGTGCCAGCAGACCACGACAGGGGGTGTACTATGGCTACACCTTC
TRBV18	NA	NA	TRBJ2-7	14	CASSPKQGFYEQYF	TGTGCCAGCTCACCAAAACAGGGCTTCTACGAGCAGTACTTC
TRBV7-2	TRBD1	few	TRBJ2-5	16	CASSGGTGGPKETQYF	TGTGCCAGCAGCGGAGGGACAGGGGGTCCGAAAGAGACCCAGTACTTC
TRBV6-6	NA	NA	TRBJ2-7	13	CASSDTRFYEQYF	TGTGCCAGCAGTGACACCCGGTTCTACGAGCAGTACTTC
TRBV27	NA	NA	TRBJ2-1	14	CASSFGGLGNEQFF	TGTGCCAGCAGTTTCGGGGGGCTAGGGAATGAGCAGTTCTTC
TRBV12-3/TRBV12-4	TRBD1	NA	TRBJ1-1	15	CASSLRGTGAPEAFF	TGTGCCAGCAGTTTAAGAGGCACAGGGGCCCCTGAAGCTTTCTTT
TRBV25-1	TRBD1	few	TRBJ2-5	15	CASSESWDRGETQYF	TGTGCCAGCAGTGAATCCTGGGACAGGGGAGAGACCCAGTACTTC
TRBV2	NA	NA	TRBJ1-2	16	CASSGSGTLHHYGYTF	TGTGCCAGCAGTGGATCCGGGACCCTGCACCACTATGGCTACACCTTC
TRBV5-1	TRBD1	few	TRBJ2-2	16	CASSLRQGANLGELFF	TGCGCCAGCAGCCTGCGACAGGGGGCAAACCTTGGGGAGCTGTTTTTT
TRBV18	NA	NA	TRBJ2-7	13	CASSITPDYEQYF	TGTGCCAGCTCAATCACACCAGACTACGAGCAGTACTTC
TRBV28	TRBD2	NA	TRBJ2-5	16	CASSPTLWTSGKTQYF	TGTGCCAGCAGCCCGACCCTATGGACTAGCGGGAAGACCCAGTACTTC
TRBV12-3/TRBV12-4	NA	NA	TRBJ2-5	15	CASTHLGGIQETQYF	TGTGCCAGCACCCACCTGGGGGGAATACAAGAGACCCAGTACTTC
TRBV7-2	TRBD1	NA	TRBJ1-2	15	CASSLRWGTGFGYTF	TGTGCCAGCAGCTTACGCTGGGGGACAGGGTTTGGCTACACCTTC
TRBV4-1	NA	few	TRBJ2-4	16	CASSLQPTVVVNIQYF	TGCGCCAGCAGCCTGCAACCGACTGTAGTGGTAAACATTCAGTACTTC
TRBV10-3	TRBD1	few	TRBJ1-1	14	CAISPGQANTEAFF	TGTGCCATCAGCCCGGGACAGGCTAACACTGAAGCTTTCTTT
TRBV7-2	NA	few	TRBJ2-5	14	CASSLSRDQETQYF	TGTGCCAGCAGCCTAAGCCGGGACCAAGAGACCCAGTACTTC
TRBV6-5	NA	NA	TRBJ2-1	16	CASSYRRGAGKNEQFF	TGTGCCAGCAGTTATAGACGGGGGGCTGGGAAAAATGAGCAGTTCTTC
TRBV4-1	NA	NA	TRBJ1-1	14	CASSQDQGPAEAFF	TGCGCCAGCAGCCAGGATCAGGGGCCCGCTGAAGCTTTCTTT